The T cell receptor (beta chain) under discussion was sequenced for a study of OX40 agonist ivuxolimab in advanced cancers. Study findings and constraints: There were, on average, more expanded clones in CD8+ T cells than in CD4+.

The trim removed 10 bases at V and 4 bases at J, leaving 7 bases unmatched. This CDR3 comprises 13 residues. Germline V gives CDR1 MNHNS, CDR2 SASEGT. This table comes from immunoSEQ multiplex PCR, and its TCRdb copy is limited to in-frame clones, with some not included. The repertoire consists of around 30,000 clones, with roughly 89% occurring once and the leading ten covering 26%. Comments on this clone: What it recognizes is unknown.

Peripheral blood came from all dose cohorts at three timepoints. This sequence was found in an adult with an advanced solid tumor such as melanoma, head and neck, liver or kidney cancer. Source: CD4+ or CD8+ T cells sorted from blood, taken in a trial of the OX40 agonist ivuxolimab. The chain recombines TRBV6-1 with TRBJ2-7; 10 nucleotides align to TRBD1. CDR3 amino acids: CATRDRGYYEQYF. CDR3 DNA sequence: TGTGCCACAAGGGACAGGGGTTATTACGAGCAGTACTTC.